Listed here are 30 T cell receptor beta chains from one sample, sequenced in a study of PD-L1 blockade in urothelial cancer (dated by TCRdb to 2016 to 2017). Libraries were prepared through the immunoSEQ multiplex PCR assay. TCRdb retrieved this table from immuneACCESS and kept in-frame rearrangements only. Not all clones are present; in checked studies, unresolved V genes account for under half, and no reason is known for the remainder. The sample includes 80,000 to 130,000 clones, with around 90% observed a single time. The top ten hold just over 0.9% of the sample. The sequenced sample was PBMCs, obtained around atezolizumab (anti-PD-L1) treatment. Source of these receptors: a woman older than 75 with urothelial cancer.

The CDR3 protein is CASSGISPEGNTIYF. The CDR3 region has the DNA TGTGCCAGCAGCGGGATAAGCCCGGAGGGAAACACCATATATTTT. The chain recombines TRBV28 with TRBJ1-3; D gene ambiguous. The CDR3 is 15 residues long. Germline assignment: CDR1 MDHEN and CDR2 SYDVKM. The V and J ends lost 6 bases and 4 bases respectively, with 16 bases between them.

Remarks on this clone: Other DNA sequences in this sample translate to the same CDR3. V is TRBV28 and J is TRBJ2-7, with 13 bases that match TRBD2. There are 15 residues in the CDR3. Looked up from germline, CDR1 is MDHEN and CDR2 is SYDVKM. With 5 bases clipped from V and 1 base from J, the junction kept 2 bases outside the gene matches. The chain's CDR3 is CASSPLAGGSYEQYF. CDR3 bases: TGTGCCAGCAGTCCACTAGCGGGAGGGTCCTACGAGCAGTACTTC.

The chain couples TRBV7-3 to TRBJ2-1; weak D call: TRBD2 (6 bases). V lost 5 bases and J 3 bases, leaving 14 bases between the germline ends. The CDR3 is 15 amino acids. Germline assignment: CDR1 SGHTA and CDR2 FQGTGA. CDR3 region: CASSPIAASYNEQFF. CDR3 coding DNA: TGTGCCAGCAGCCCGATAGCGGCAAGCTACAATGAGCAGTTCTTC.

The chain has TRBV6-6 and TRBJ1-3; D remains unclear. CDR1 and CDR2 (germline): MNHNY, SVGAGI (reference sequence). CDR3 length equals 15 residues. Trimming took 7 bases from V and 3 from J, leaving 16 bases between them. The CDR3 bases are TGTGCCAGCAAGTCCCGGGAGGCTGTTGGAAACACCATATATTTT. As protein: CASKSREAVGNTIYF.

The rearrangement joins TRBV27 to TRBJ1-2; possibly TRBD1 for D (5 bases). Germline CDR1 MNHEY, CDR2 SMNVEV (reference sequence). The germline V and J ends were trimmed by 5 bases and 4 bases, with 11 bases remaining between them. The CDR3 runs to 13 residues. CDR3 sequence: CASSRGNSYGYTF. The CDR3 DNA sequence: TGTGCCAGCAGTAGGGGCAACTCCTATGGCTACACCTTC.

The V gene is TRBV11-2, the J gene TRBJ2-2; 12 positions match TRBD1. Germline values: CDR1 SGHAT, CDR2 FQNNGV. The CDR3 consists of 16 residues. V lost 3 bases, J lost 6 bases, and 5 bases stayed unmatched. The CDR3 DNA is TGTGCCAGCAGCTTTCCGGGACAGGGGGCATCCGGGGAGCTGTTTTTT. This encodes CASSFPGQGASGELFF.

In this sample, this clone turned up once. The chain couples TRBV11-1 to TRBJ2-7; 9 nucleotides match TRBD2. After removal of 5 bases from V and 2 bases from J, the junction contained 7 bases not matched to a gene. CDR1 and CDR2 from the germline V gene are SGHAT and FQDESV (reference sequence). The CDR3 is 15 amino acids. CDR3 loop: CASSPGTSLTYEQYF. The CDR3 coding sequence is TGTGCCAGCAGCCCCGGGACTAGCCTAACCTACGAGCAGTACTTC.

The chain couples TRBV28 to TRBJ1-5, with D hard to call. Germline CDR1 and CDR2: MDHEN and SYDVKM. Trimming removed 8 bases at V and 9 bases at J, with 8 bases between. This CDR3 has 10 amino acids. This CDR3 reads CASGDWPQHF. In DNA form, the CDR3 reads TGTGCCAGCGGCGACTGGCCCCAGCATTTT.

The genes are TRBV9 and TRBJ2-7; TRBD2 agrees at 9 bases. The CDR3 has 16 residues. The V gene end was trimmed by 2 bases and the J gene end by 1 base; junction bases not matched to a gene: 7. Germline lookup yields CDR1 SGDLS and CDR2 YYNGEE. The CDR3 coding sequence is TGTGCCAGCAGCGTCACCGGGACTAGCTTTTCCTACGAGCAGTACTTC. It is translated as CASSVTGTSFSYEQYF.

Here the CDR3 DNA reads TGTGCCAGCAGCCCAAACACAGGGAACACTGAAGCTTTCTTT. Protein product: CASSPNTGNTEAFF. The rearrangement uses TRBV7-3 and TRBJ1-1; tentative D call: TRBD1 (5 bases). CDR1 is SGHTA and CDR2 is FQGTGA in the germline V gene. The CDR3 sequence is 14 residues long. The V gene lost 5 bases and the J gene lost 1 base, with 11 bases spanning the gap.

The V and J genes are TRBV6-5 and TRBJ1-1; TRBD1 agrees at 10 bases. Germline V gene sequence: CDR1 MNHEY, CDR2 SVGAGI. Losses at the gene ends were 5 bases for V and 4 bases for J; bases not matched to a gene: 4. The CDR3 spans 14 residues. CDR3 sequence: CASSIRTGGTEAFF. In DNA form, the CDR3 reads TGTGCCAGCAGTATCCGGACAGGGGGCACTGAAGCTTTCTTT.

The chain links TRBV28 to TRBJ1-4; D not resolved. This CDR3 has 13 residues. Per the germline V gene, CDR1 is MDHEN and CDR2 is SYDVKM. The CDR3 DNA reads TGTGCAGCCCGCGCGGGGACTAATGAAAAACTGTTTTTT. This codes for CAARAGTNEKLFF.

This chain joins TRBV9 and TRBJ2-1; a weak D match, TRBD2 (6 bases). The germline gives CDR1 SGDLS, CDR2 YYNGEE. The ends were cut back, 4 bases at V and 3 bases at J, with 14 bases in the middle. The CDR3 has 15 residues. CDR3 coding DNA: TGTGCCAGCAGCCGTAATAGCGGACTCTACAATGAGCAGTTCTTC. Translating it yields CASSRNSGLYNEQFF.

The chain joins TRBV7-2 to TRBJ2-1, with 8 bases aligning to TRBD2. Germline V gives CDR1 SGHTA, CDR2 FQGNSA. V gave up 5 bases and J gave up 3 bases; unmatched junction bases: 9. The CDR3 contains 16 residues. As DNA, the CDR3 is TGTGCCAGCAGCGGTGGAGGTAGCGGGATCTACAATGAGCAGTTCTTC. This translates into CASSGGGSGIYNEQFF. The full variable domain, with the rest looked up from reference TRBV7-2 and TRBJ2-1, is GAGVSQSPSNKVTEKGKDVELRCDPISGHTALYWYRQSLGQGLEFLIYFQGNSAPDKSGLPSDRFSAERTGGSVSTLTIQRTQQEDSAVYLCASSGGGSGIYNEQFFGPGTRLTVL.

The gene calls are TRBV27 and TRBJ2-7; tentatively, D is TRBD2 (5 bases). V was trimmed by 4 bases and J by 4 bases, leaving 17 bases between them. The CDR3 totals 15 residues. Germline V CDR1 and CDR2: MNHEY, SMNVEV (reference sequence). As DNA, the CDR3 is TGTGCCAGCAGTTCCCCCTCCGGGATAGGGTACGAGCAGTACTTC. As protein: CASSSPSGIGYEQYF.

Only one count was recorded for this clone. This chain uses TRBV27 with TRBJ1-2; no clear D. V lost 0 bases, J lost 8 bases, and 22 bases lay in between. This CDR3 region has 17 residues. CDR1 and CDR2 from the germline V gene are MNHEY and SMNVEV (reference sequence). CDR3 in amino acids: CASSLSSQIASRWGYTF. In DNA, the CDR3 is TGTGCCAGCAGTTTATCTTCACAGATTGCTTCACGGTGGGGCTACACCTTC.

The V gene is TRBV5-4, the J gene TRBJ2-2, with TRBD2 identical over 7 bases. This CDR3 has 15 amino acids. Germline CDR1 and CDR2: SGHNT and YYREEE (reference sequence). After removal of 4 bases from V and 8 bases from J, the junction contained 11 bases not matched to a gene. CDR3 region: CASSRDYRSGGELFF. Written as DNA, the CDR3 is TGTGCCAGCAGCCGGGACTACCGTTCTGGGGGGGAGCTGTTTTTT.

This chain joins TRBV28 and TRBJ2-2; unclear D gene. Germline V gene data show CDR1 as MDHEN and CDR2 as SYDVKM. The CDR3 has 13 amino acids. V lost 5 bases and J lost 6, with 10 bases in between. The CDR3 protein is CASSRSRAGELFF. CDR3 DNA sequence: TGTGCCAGCAGTCGCTCCCGGGCCGGGGAGCTGTTTTTT.

The genes are TRBV29-1 and TRBJ2-7, with D possibly TRBD1 on 6 matching bases. V lost 3 bases to trimming and J lost 6 bases, with 18 bases between them. This CDR3 comprises 14 residues. Per the germline V gene, CDR1 is SQVTM and CDR2 is ANQGSEA. The CDR3 bases are TGCAGCGTTGACCAATCATCCACAGGGCGCGAGCAGTACTTC. As protein: CSVDQSSTGREQYF.

This chain joins TRBV5-4 and TRBJ1-1; D uncertain. Germline values: CDR1 SGHNT, CDR2 YYREEE (reference sequence). The CDR3 is made up of 14 amino acids. Trimming left V 7 bases short and J 1 base short, with 14 bases between. The CDR3 DNA follows: TGTGCCAGCGGGTACCTCACAGCGAACACTGAAGCTTTCTTT. It codes for CASGYLTANTEAFF.

The chain is built from TRBV9 and TRBJ2-5; perhaps TRBD2 as D (6 bases). V shed 1 base and J shed 5 bases, with 12 bases lying between them. This CDR3 contains 14 residues. Per germline, CDR1 SGDLS and CDR2 YYNGEE. This chain's CDR3 is CASSVSGGRETQYF. The DNA of the CDR3 is TGTGCCAGCAGCGTATCCGGGGGTCGGGAGACCCAGTACTTC.

The rearrangement uses TRBV5-4 and TRBJ1-1, with a tentative D call TRBD1 (5 bases). Germline assignment: CDR1 SGHNT and CDR2 YYREEE (reference sequence). There are 16 residues in the CDR3. V was shortened by 7 bases and J by 3 bases, with 22 bases between the two germline ends. The CDR3 is CASRGGPPPADTEAFF. The CDR3 bases are TGTGCCAGCCGGGGGGGACCGCCCCCAGCGGACACTGAAGCTTTCTTT.

The chain links TRBV5-4 to TRBJ1-1, with TRBD1 as a possible D gene (6 bases). The germline V gene encodes CDR1 SGHNT and CDR2 YYREEE (reference sequence). The V end was cut by 2 bases, the J end by 5 bases, with 16 bases between. This CDR3 region has 15 residues. The CDR3 DNA reads as TGTGCCAGCAGCTTCCGAAGGGGGACGGGTACTGAAGCTTTCTTT. Residues: CASSFRRGTGTEAFF.

This chain uses TRBV5-1 with TRBJ1-1, with TRBD1 matching 10 bases. This CDR3 comprises 15 residues. The J segment lost 3 bases and the V segment lost 5 bases, leaving 7 bases of the junction unmatched. Germline V gives CDR1 SGHRS, CDR2 YFSETQ. The DNA of the CDR3 is TGCGCCAGCAGGGATGACAGGGGGCTGTACACTGAAGCTTTCTTT. It translates to CASRDDRGLYTEAFF.

V usage is TRBV4-1 and J usage is TRBJ2-5, with 8 positions matching TRBD1. The CDR3 consists of 15 residues. CDR1 MGHRA and CDR2 YSYEKL come from the germline V gene. J gave up 4 bases and V 6 bases, and 10 bases lay outside the gene matches. This CDR3 reads CASSTGQGSRETQYF. The CDR3 bases are TGCGCCAGCAGTACAGGACAGGGAAGTCGAGAGACCCAGTACTTC.

This clone was recorded once. The V and J genes are TRBV19 and TRBJ1-5; 8 bases line up with TRBD1. V dropped 6 bases and J dropped 6; count of bases not matched to a gene: 7. This CDR3 is 14 amino acids long. Per the germline V gene, CDR1 is LNHDA and CDR2 is SQIVND (reference sequence). The CDR3 loop reads CASSMDREFQPQHF. The CDR3 region has the DNA TGTGCCAGTAGCATGGACAGGGAATTTCAGCCCCAGCATTTT.

This rearrangement joins TRBV11-2 to TRBJ2-5; maybe TRBD1 (5 bases). The CDR3 contains 15 residues. The V gene's germline CDR1 is SGHAT and CDR2 FQNNGV. V lost 0 bases to trimming and J lost 2 bases, with 10 bases between them. The CDR3: CASSLDGRQQETQYF. The CDR3 nucleotides read TGTGCCAGCAGCTTAGACGGGCGACAGCAAGAGACCCAGTACTTC.

The genes are TRBV18 and TRBJ1-5; maybe TRBD1 (5 bases). This CDR3 has 14 residues. Germline V lookup: CDR1 KGHSH, CDR2 LQKENI. V lost 3 bases and J lost 4, with 10 bases in between. This CDR3 reads CASSPDSRNQPQHF. The CDR3 DNA reads as TGTGCCAGCTCACCCGACAGTCGTAATCAGCCCCAGCATTTT. Full variable domain (outside the CDR3, taken from reference TRBV18 and TRBJ1-5): NAGVMQNPRHLVRRRGQEARLRCSPMKGHSHVYWYRQLPEEGLKFMVYLQKENIIDESGMPKERFSAEFPKEGPSILRIQQVVRGDSAAYFCASSPDSRNQPQHFGDGTRLSIL.

V gene TRBV19 combines with J gene TRBJ1-1, with 7 bases aligning to TRBD1. The V gene end was trimmed by 5 bases and the J gene end by 0 bases; junction bases not matched to a gene: 6. This CDR3 is 15 amino acids long. The germline V gene has CDR1 LNHDA and CDR2 SQIVND (reference sequence). CDR3 sequence (DNA): TGTGCCAGTAGTTCCTGGACAGGCTTGAACACTGAAGCTTTCTTT. Its protein is CASSSWTGLNTEAFF.

The sample holds a few counts of this clone. V usage is TRBV5-1 and J usage is TRBJ1-2, with TRBD1 matching over 11 bases. This CDR3 comprises 12 residues. V was clipped by 3 bases and J by 13 bases; unmatched bases: 5. Looked up from germline, CDR1 is SGHRS and CDR2 is YFSETQ. This CDR3 reads CASSSRTGGTTF. CDR3 nucleotides: TGCGCCAGCAGCTCCAGGACAGGGGGCACCACCTTC. The full variable domain, in which reference TRBV5-1 and TRBJ1-2 provide the parts outside the CDR3, is KAGVTQTPRYLIKTRGQQVTLSCSPISGHRSVSWYQQTPGQGLQFLFEYFSETQRNKGNFPGRFSGRQFSNSRSEMNVSTLELGDSALYLCASSSRTGGTTFGSGTRLTVV.